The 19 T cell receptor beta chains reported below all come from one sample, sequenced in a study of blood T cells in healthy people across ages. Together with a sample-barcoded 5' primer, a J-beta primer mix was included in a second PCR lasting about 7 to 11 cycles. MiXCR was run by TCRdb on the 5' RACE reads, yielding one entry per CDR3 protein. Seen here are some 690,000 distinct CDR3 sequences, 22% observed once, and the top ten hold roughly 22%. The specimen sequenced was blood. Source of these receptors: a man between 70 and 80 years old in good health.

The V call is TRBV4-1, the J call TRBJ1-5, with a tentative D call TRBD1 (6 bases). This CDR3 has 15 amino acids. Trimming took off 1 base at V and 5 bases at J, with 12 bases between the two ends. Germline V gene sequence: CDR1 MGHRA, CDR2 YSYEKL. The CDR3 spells CASSQVWDTDQPQHF. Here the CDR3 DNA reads TGCGCCAGCAGCCAAGTATGGGACACCGATCAGCCCCAGCATTTT.

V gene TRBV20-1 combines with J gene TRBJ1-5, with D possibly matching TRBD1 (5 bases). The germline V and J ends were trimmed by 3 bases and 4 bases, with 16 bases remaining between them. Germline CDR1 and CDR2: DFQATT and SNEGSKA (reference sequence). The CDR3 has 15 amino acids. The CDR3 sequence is CSARLSRDGNQPQHF. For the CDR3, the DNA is TGCAGTGCTAGGCTTTCCCGGGACGGAAATCAGCCCCAGCATTTT.

CDR3 DNA: TGCAGCGTTGAAGGCCGCCGCTCTGGAAACACCATATATTTT. Its protein is CSVEGRRSGNTIYF. The V gene is TRBV29-1, the J gene TRBJ1-3; no reliable D call. Germline CDR1 and CDR2: SQVTM and ANQGSEA. The V end lost 1 base, the J end lost 0 bases, and 7 bases lay between the germline ends. The CDR3 loop spans 14 amino acids.

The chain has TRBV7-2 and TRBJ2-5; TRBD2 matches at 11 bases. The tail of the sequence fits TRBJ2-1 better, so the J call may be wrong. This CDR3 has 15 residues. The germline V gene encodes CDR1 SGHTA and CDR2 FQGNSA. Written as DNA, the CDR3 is TGTGCCAGCAGCTATAGCGGGAGGGCCTTAAATGAGCAGTTCTTC. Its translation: CASSYSGRALNEQFF.

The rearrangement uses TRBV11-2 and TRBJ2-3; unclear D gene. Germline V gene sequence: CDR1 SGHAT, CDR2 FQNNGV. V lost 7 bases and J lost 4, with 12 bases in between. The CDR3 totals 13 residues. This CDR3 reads CASTPSWADTQYF. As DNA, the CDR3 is TGTGCCAGCACCCCGTCCTGGGCAGATACGCAGTATTTT. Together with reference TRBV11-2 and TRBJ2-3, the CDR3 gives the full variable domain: EAGVAQSPRYKIIEKRQSVAFWCNPISGHATLYWYQQILGQGPKLLIQFQNNGVVDDSQLPKDRFSAERLKGVDSTLKIQPAKLEDSAVYLCASTPSWADTQYFGPGTRLTVL.

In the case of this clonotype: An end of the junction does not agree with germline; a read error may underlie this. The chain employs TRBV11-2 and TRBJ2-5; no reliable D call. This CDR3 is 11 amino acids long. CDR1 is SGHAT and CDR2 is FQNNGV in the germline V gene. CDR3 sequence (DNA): TGTGCCAGCACCTTTAAAGAGACCCGGTACTTC. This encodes CASTFKETRYF.

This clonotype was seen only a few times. CDR3 sequence: CASTFSPNYGYTF. CDR3 bases: TGTGCCAGCACCTTTTCCCCAAACTATGGCTACACCTTC. V is TRBV12-3 or TRBV12-4 and J is TRBJ1-2; D gene uncertain. V was shortened by 7 bases and J by 2 bases, with 11 bases between the two germline ends. The CDR3 length is 13 residues.

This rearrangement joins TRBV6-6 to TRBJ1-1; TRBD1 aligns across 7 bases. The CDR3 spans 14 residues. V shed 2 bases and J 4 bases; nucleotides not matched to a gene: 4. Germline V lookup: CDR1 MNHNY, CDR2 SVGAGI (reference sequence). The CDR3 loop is CASSYPGGTTEAFF. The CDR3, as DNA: TGTGCCAGCAGTTACCCAGGGGGGACCACTGAAGCTTTCTTT.

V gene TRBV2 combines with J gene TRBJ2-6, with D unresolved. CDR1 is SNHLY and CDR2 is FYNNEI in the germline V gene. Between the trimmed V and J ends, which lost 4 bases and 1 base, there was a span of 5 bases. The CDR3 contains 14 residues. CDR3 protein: CASSGVSGANVLTF. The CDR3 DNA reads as TGTGCCAGCAGTGGGGTATCTGGGGCCAACGTCCTGACTTTC.

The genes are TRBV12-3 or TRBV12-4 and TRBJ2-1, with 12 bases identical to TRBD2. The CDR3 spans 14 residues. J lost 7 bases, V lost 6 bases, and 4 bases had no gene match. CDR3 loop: CASRTGLAGNEQFF. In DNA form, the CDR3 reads TGTGCCAGCAGGACCGGACTAGCGGGGAATGAGCAGTTCTTC.

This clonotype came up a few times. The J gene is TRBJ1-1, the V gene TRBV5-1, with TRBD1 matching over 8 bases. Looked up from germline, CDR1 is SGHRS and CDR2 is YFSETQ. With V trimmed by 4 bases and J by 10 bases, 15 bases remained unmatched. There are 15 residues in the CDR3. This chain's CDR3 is CASSNRTGSGFRAFF. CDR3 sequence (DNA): TGCGCCAGCAGCAATAGGACAGGGAGTGGTTTCAGAGCTTTCTTT.

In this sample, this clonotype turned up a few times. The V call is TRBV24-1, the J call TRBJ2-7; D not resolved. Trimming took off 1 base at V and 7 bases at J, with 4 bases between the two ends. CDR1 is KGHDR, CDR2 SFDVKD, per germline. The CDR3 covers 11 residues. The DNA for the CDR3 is TGTGCCACCAGTGATTTTGGAGAGCAGTACTTC. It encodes CATSDFGEQYF.

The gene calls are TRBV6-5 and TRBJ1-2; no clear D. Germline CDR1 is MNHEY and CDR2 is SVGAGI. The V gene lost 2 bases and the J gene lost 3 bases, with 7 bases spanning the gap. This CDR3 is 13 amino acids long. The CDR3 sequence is CASSYVWDYGYTF. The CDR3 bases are TGTGCCAGCAGTTACGTGTGGGACTATGGCTACACCTTC.

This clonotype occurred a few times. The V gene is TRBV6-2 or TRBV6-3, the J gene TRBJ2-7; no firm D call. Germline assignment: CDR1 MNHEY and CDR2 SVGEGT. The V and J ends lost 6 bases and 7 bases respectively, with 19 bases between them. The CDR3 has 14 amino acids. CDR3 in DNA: TGTGCCAGCAGCCCAGGTGGGCTACGAATGGAGCAGTACGTC. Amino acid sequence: CASSPGGLRMEQYV.

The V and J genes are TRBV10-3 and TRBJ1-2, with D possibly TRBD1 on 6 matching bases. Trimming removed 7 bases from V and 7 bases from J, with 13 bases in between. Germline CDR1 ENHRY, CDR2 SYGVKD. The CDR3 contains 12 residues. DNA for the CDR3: TGTGCCATCAACCCGGGACAATCTGGCTACACCTTC. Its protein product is CAINPGQSGYTF.

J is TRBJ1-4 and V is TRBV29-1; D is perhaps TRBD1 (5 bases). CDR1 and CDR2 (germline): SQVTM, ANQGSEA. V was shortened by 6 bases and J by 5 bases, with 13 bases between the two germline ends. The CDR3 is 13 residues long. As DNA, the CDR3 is TGCAGCGTCAACAGGTTAGAGAATGAAAAACTGTTTTTT. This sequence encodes CSVNRLENEKLFF.

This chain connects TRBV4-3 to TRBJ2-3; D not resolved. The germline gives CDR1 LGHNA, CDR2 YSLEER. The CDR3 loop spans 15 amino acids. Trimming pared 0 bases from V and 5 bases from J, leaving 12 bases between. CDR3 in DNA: TGCGCCAGCAGCCAAGAGTTACGAGATCTAGATACGCAGTATTTT. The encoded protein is CASSQELRDLDTQYF.

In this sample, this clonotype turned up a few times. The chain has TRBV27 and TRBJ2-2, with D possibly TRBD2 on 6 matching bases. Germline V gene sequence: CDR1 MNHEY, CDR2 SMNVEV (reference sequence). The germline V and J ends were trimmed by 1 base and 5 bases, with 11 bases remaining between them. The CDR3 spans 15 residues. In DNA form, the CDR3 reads TGTGCCAGCAGTTTATTCGCTAGCGAGACCGGGGAGCTGTTTTTT. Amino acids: CASSLFASETGELFF.

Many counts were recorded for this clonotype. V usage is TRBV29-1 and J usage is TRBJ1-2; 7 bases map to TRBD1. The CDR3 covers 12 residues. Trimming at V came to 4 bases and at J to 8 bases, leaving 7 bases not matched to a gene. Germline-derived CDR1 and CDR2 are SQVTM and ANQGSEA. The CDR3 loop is CSVVEGAEGYTF. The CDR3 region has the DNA TGCAGCGTTGTGGAGGGGGCAGAAGGCTACACCTTC.